This T cell receptor beta chain was sequenced during a study of beta chain features in type 1 diabetes (dated by TCRdb to 2016 to 2019). In the study overall: Patients and healthy donors did not differ in mean age, gender distribution, total cell number or subset yield. A total of over 95,000,000 sorted cells were examined across all samples, and RNA yield correlated strongly with the number of cells per subset. In the study, TCRB repertoires of sorted circulating CD4+ T cell subsets from recently diagnosed type 1 diabetes patients were compared with those of matched healthy donors. Regulatory and stem cell-like memory subsets were obtained from only 8 patients and roughly 8 healthy donors, while naive and central memory subsets were obtained from all 30 or so donors. The research as a whole found: Naive, central memory and regulatory TCRB repertoires appeared to be more similar among patients than among healthy donors. Shorter templates might have been favored by PCR, but patient and control samples were amplified and corrected together, so both groups would have been affected equally by any skew. Because cDNA rather than genomic DNA was sequenced, highly expressing activated cells could have been over-represented, although no difference in activation and CD3 levels was found between groups. At VDJ recombination sites, patients with type 1 diabetes made fewer insertions and deleted more nucleotides, a pattern implying thymic rearrangement abnormalities. Type 1 diabetes patients showed a moderate but significant shortening of TCRB CDR3 length in all four CD4+ subsets. Because the HLA sub-analyses included only small numbers of individuals, any influence of HLA type on TCRB rearrangement was left unresolved.

From each donor, a single peripheral blood sample of 100 to 150 mL on average was drawn into heparinised tubes. Using a panel that included CD45RO, CCR7, CD25, CD127, CD95 and CD27, naive, central memory, regulatory and stem cell-like memory CD4+ T cells were sorted on a BD FACSAria II. Purity was above 98% for every sorted population. PBMCs were isolated immediately by Lymphoprep density gradient centrifugation and stained directly without culture. So that batch effects would be minimized, each experiment stained and sorted samples in pairs, pairing one healthy donor with one patient. This clone was picked up a small number of times. Its antigen remains undetermined. No base-level quality is on record; no much larger clone is a single base apart. A distance of 14 bases separates the germline ends of V and J, which lose 0 bases and 3 bases respectively. The CDR3 runs 16 residues from the cysteine to the phenylalanine. Only the CDR3 DNA is retained, 48 bases long and in frame from the first base. Looking up the germline V gene yields CDR1 LGHNA and CDR2 YSLEER.

All of the isolated RNA was reverse transcribed with the High Capacity cDNA Reverse Transcription Kit, so expressed TCRB transcripts were sequenced. Deep immunoSEQ sequencing was applied to naive, central memory and regulatory T cell samples, giving an average of roughly 3.5 million total reads per sample. Sorted cells were lysed in RLT buffer, and RNA was extracted using DNase-treated RNeasy Micro or Mini kits according to cell number. To prevent cross-contamination, every cell subset was processed on its own, while patient and healthy donor samples were processed together. Using the immunoSEQ multiplex PCR, TCRB sequences were amplified from cDNA into 87-bp fragments spanning the CDR3 region. The amplicons were sequenced using the Illumina HiSeq platform. The study's own analysis went as follows. Synthetic template baselines were used to correct PCR bias computationally, reads within Hamming distance 2 were collapsed, and singletons that could not be merged were discarded. Reads were aligned against IMGT to assign V, D and J genes, CDR3 length and insertions or deletions at six rearrangement sites. Within each subset, clonotype counts were normalized to sorted cell number, after which true diversity and Gini coefficients were computed with the tcR R package. The overlap coefficient, calculated on TCRB nucleotide sequences, was used to measure repertoire sharing. Out-of-frame TCRB sequences from naive cells were analyzed as a proxy for the pre-selection repertoire. TCRdb's version of the immuneACCESS table is confined to in-frame rearrangements and falls short of the full clone set. An unresolved V gene accounts for under half of the shortfall where checked; the remainder is of unknown origin. The V and J calls and clone size were taken over from that table, and D and trimming were inferred from the DNA. This sample is represented by more than 550,000 clones; around an eighth of them were singletons. The biggest ten clones account for approximately 0.042% of the sample.

The source material was naive CD4+ T cells from blood. The sample's cell subset or site label, decoded: true naive CD4+ T cells. The chain is encoded by TRBV4-3 joined to TRBJ1-1; TRBD1 might be the D gene, on 6 matching bases. The TCR originated in a man between 18 and 29 years old with type 1 diabetes. For the CDR3, the sequence is CASSQDRADRYTEAFF. The sequence in DNA is TGCGCCAGCAGCCAAGATCGGGCGGACAGATACACTGAAGCTTTCTTT.